Its frequency marks the clone carrying this T cell receptor beta chain as medium-sized. No antigen is known for it. Each sample's input was approximately 0.25 ug genomic DNA, about 38,000 genome equivalents. The data originate from a study of T cell clusters in autoimmune cytopenias. Whole-study context: The mean age of healthy donor controls was 56 years, the median roughly 63 years. Whole-study results and caveats: Primary autoimmune cytopenia patients appeared to lack physiological T cell clusters present in healthy donors. TRB repertoire shifts in secondary cytopenia and chronic lymphocytic leukemia mostly reflected lymphoma, not autoimmunity.

Multiplex touch-down PCR amplified TRB using TRB-A and TRB-B pools in one tube. TCRdb re-called the multiplex PCR reads; one entry per CDR3 protein, DNA not given. In total, the table holds about 12,000 distinct CDR3 sequences. These same records also appear under a second study, on T cell repertoires in aging, cancer and after chemotherapy. As that study records: Donor ages fell into six groups from 30 or younger up to 70 or older.

The sequenced sample was peripheral blood. The source is a human donor in good health.

CDR3 loop: CASSKYRDSMNTEAFF. This chain links TRBV19 with TRBJ1-1; there is no DNA to check the TCRdb D call of TRBD1. CDR1 and CDR2 (germline): LNHDA, SQIVND (reference sequence). This CDR3 is built from 16 residues.